This TCR beta chain was sequenced for a study of blood T cell repertoires in COVID-19. Overall study context: In each case, the material was cDNA or gDNA derived from T cells, B-cell-depleted T cells, or PBMCs.

The method was immunoSEQ multiplex PCR; TCRdb's version includes in-frame clones alone and lacks a portion of them. The sample lists 150,000 to 200,000 clones, more than 70% seen once, with 5.5% to 7% in the top ten. V lost 0 bases and J lost 6, with 15 bases in between. This CDR3 region has 16 residues. Germline V lookup: CDR1 MNHEY, CDR2 SVGEGT. The rearrangement joins TRBV6-2 or TRBV6-3 to TRBJ2-1, with a possible D match to TRBD2 (5 bases). This receptor was identified in a middle-aged man with active or convalescent COVID-19. The sequenced material came from peripheral blood. CDR3 DNA sequence: TGTGCCAGCAGTTACTCGAGGACCCCGGGGTCCAATGAGCAGTTCTTC. This encodes CASSYSRTPGSNEQFF.